One sample yielded the 30 T cell receptor beta chains listed below, sequenced in a study of shared clonotypes between healthy human individuals. TCRdb's copy holds only in-frame clones and misses some; the assay was immunoSEQ multiplex PCR. Of 500,000 to 700,000 clones in the sample, roughly 95% were seen once. CD45RO-negative CD8 cells positively selected for CCR7 made up the naive population, which excluded terminally differentiated effector memory CD45RA+ cells. The sequenced sample was naive CD8+ T cells sorted from blood. The source of these receptors is a woman between 25 and 40 years old in good health.

This clone was recorded only once. The CDR3 DNA reads as TGTGCCAGCAGCTTGGGGACTAGCGGGAGGTACAATGAGCAGTTCTTC. Its protein is CASSLGTSGRYNEQFF. The J gene is TRBJ2-1, the V gene TRBV5-5; 14 positions agree with TRBD2. Germline V gene lookup returns CDR1 SGHKS and CDR2 YYEKEE (reference sequence). This CDR3 is built from 16 residues. With 0 bases clipped from V and 4 bases from J, the junction kept 0 bases outside the gene matches.

The chain employs TRBV19 and TRBJ2-6, with D unresolved. Germline V CDR1 and CDR2: LNHDA, SQIVND (reference sequence). The length of the CDR3 is 15 residues. Trimming removed 5 bases from V and 3 bases from J, with 11 bases in between. CDR3 sequence reads: CASSPRVFGANVLTF. The DNA for the CDR3 is TGTGCCAGTAGTCCAAGGGTGTTTGGGGCCAACGTCCTGACTTTC.

This clone was counted a few times. Other nucleotide sequences from this sample produce the same CDR3. The rearrangement links TRBV7-9 to TRBJ2-7; D is unclear. The CDR3 sequence is 11 residues long. Germline values: CDR1 SEHNR, CDR2 FQNEAQ (reference sequence). V was pared by 0 bases and J by 6 bases, with 3 bases between. The DNA for the CDR3 is TGTGCCAGCAGCTTAGCGGGCGAGCAGTACTTC. Translated: CASSLAGEQYF.

The J gene is TRBJ2-7, the V gene TRBV28, with 11 bases identical to TRBD2. Germline trimming cut 4 bases from V and 6 bases from J; bases unmatched to any gene: 8. The CDR3 runs to 15 residues. Germline CDR1 MDHEN, CDR2 SYDVKM. The CDR3 DNA reads TGTGCCAGCAGTTCCCATAGCGGGAGGGCCGGCGAGCAGTACTTC. Its protein is CASSSHSGRAGEQYF.

The chain uses TRBV5-1 and TRBJ1-1, with unresolved D. Germline lookup yields CDR1 SGHRS and CDR2 YFSETQ. V was pared by 1 base and J by 3 bases, with 7 bases between. The CDR3 sequence is 13 residues long. The chain's CDR3 is CASSLPPYTEAFF. The CDR3 nucleotides read TGCGCCAGCAGCTTGCCCCCCTACACTGAAGCTTTCTTT.

The chain links TRBV5-6 to TRBJ1-2; D is perhaps TRBD1 (5 bases). The CDR3 loop spans 13 amino acids. V lost 4 bases and J 5 bases, leaving 12 bases between the germline ends. Germline V gene sequence: CDR1 SGHDT, CDR2 YYEEEE. The CDR3 reads CASSAGLMYGYTF. The CDR3 nucleotides are TGTGCCAGCAGCGCGGGACTTATGTATGGCTACACCTTC.

The chain links TRBV5-6 to TRBJ2-7; no reliable D call. The V end was cut by 0 bases, the J end by 3 bases, with 10 bases between. CDR1 and CDR2 (germline): SGHDT, YYEEEE. CDR3 length: 14 amino acids. CDR3 amino acids: CASSLESRVYEQYF. CDR3 bases: TGTGCCAGCAGCTTGGAATCAAGGGTCTACGAGCAGTACTTC.

The rearrangement links TRBV28 to TRBJ1-1, with D unresolved. Germline loops: CDR1 MDHEN, CDR2 SYDVKM. V was pared by 2 bases and J by 0 bases, with 16 bases between. The CDR3 length is 17 residues. The CDR3 region has the DNA TGTGCCAGCAGTTTAGTGAGGTTTGGACTGATGAACACTGAAGCTTTCTTT. It codes for CASSLVRFGLMNTEAFF.

The chain has TRBV5-4 and TRBJ2-1; D not resolved. V was cut by 7 bases and J by 8 bases, with 10 bases left in between. The length of the CDR3 is 11 residues. Germline V gives CDR1 SGHNT, CDR2 YYREEE (reference sequence). The CDR3 DNA is TGTGCCAGCCGGACCGAGGATGAGCAGTTCTTC. Translation: CASRTEDEQFF.

This chain uses TRBV7-9 with TRBJ2-7; D is uncertain. The germline gives CDR1 SEHNR, CDR2 FQNEAQ (reference sequence). V lost 3 bases, J lost 4 bases, and 10 bases lay in between. The CDR3 covers 13 residues. DNA of the CDR3: TGTGCCAGCAGCTTGCGGCCCGCGTACGAGCAGTACTTC. It codes for CASSLRPAYEQYF. Supplemented by reference TRBV7-9 and TRBJ2-7, the full variable domain reads DTGVSQNPRHKITKRGQNVTFRCDPISEHNRLYWYRQTLGQGPEFLTYFQNEAQLEKSRLLSDRFSAERPKGSFSTLEIQRTEQGDSAMYLCASSLRPAYEQYFGPGTRLTVT.

The chain has TRBV28 and TRBJ2-7; 9 bases match TRBD2. There are 15 residues in the CDR3. V gave up 4 bases and J gave up 2 bases; unmatched junction bases: 6. Germline V gene data show CDR1 as MDHEN and CDR2 as SYDVKM. The CDR3 sequence: CASSSPSGAPYEQYF. In nucleotides, the CDR3 is TGTGCCAGCAGTTCCCCTAGCGGGGCACCCTACGAGCAGTACTTC.

The chain combines TRBV6-1 with TRBJ2-1, with D tentatively TRBD2 (6 bases). V was pared by 1 base and J by 2 bases, with 6 bases between. This CDR3 spans 14 amino acids. Germline V gives CDR1 MNHNS, CDR2 SASEGT. CDR3 DNA: TGTGCCAGCAGTGAAGGGGGGGCCTACAATGAGCAGTTCTTC. Its translation is CASSEGGAYNEQFF.

The gene calls are TRBV5-4 and TRBJ2-1; TRBD2 is a possible D gene (6 bases). Trimming took 4 bases from V and 0 from J, leaving 17 bases between them. Germline V lookup: CDR1 SGHNT, CDR2 YYREEE (reference sequence). This CDR3 region has 17 residues. DNA of the CDR3: TGTGCCAGCAGCCCGGAGGGGTCTGCTAGCTCCTACAATGAGCAGTTCTTC. This translates into CASSPEGSASSYNEQFF.

In its sample, this clone was seen once. This chain uses TRBV7-9 with TRBJ2-2; maybe TRBD2 (5 bases). The germline gives CDR1 SEHNR, CDR2 FQNEAQ (reference sequence). The CDR3 is 13 amino acids. V dropped 8 bases and J dropped 3 bases, with 10 bases sitting between them. This chain's CDR3 is CASLGLDTGELFF. The CDR3 DNA reads as TGTGCCAGCCTCGGACTTGACACCGGGGAGCTGTTTTTT.

The chain employs TRBV9 and TRBJ2-7, with D hard to call. The germline V gene has CDR1 SGDLS and CDR2 YYNGEE. The CDR3 has 13 residues. V was clipped by 3 bases and J by 3 bases, with 10 bases between them. This CDR3 reads CASSAFLGYEQYF. CDR3 bases: TGTGCCAGCAGCGCCTTCCTGGGCTACGAGCAGTACTTC.

The rearrangement links TRBV11-2 to TRBJ2-1; 9 bases fit TRBD1. Germline trimming cut 5 bases from V and 10 bases from J; bases unmatched to any gene: 9. This CDR3 is built from 14 residues. Per germline, CDR1 SGHAT and CDR2 FQNNGV. As DNA, the CDR3 is TGTGCCAGCAGCAAACCGGGACAGGGAAAGGAGCAGTTCTTC. Amino acid sequence: CASSKPGQGKEQFF.

The genes are TRBV5-6 and TRBJ2-1, with a weak D call TRBD2 (6 bases). The CDR3 is made up of 16 amino acids. Germline lookup yields CDR1 SGHDT and CDR2 YYEEEE. V lost 2 bases, J lost 8 bases, and 20 bases lay in between. The CDR3 nucleotides are TGTGCCAGCAGCTTAGGTGGGATAGTCACGGGGGATGAGCAGTTCTTC. Translation gives CASSLGGIVTGDEQFF.

The J gene is TRBJ2-7, the V gene TRBV15; tentatively, D is TRBD1 (6 bases). In germline, CDR1 is LNHNV, CDR2 YYDKDF (reference sequence). The CDR3 spans 18 residues. V lost 0 bases to trimming and J lost 3 bases, with 21 bases between them. CDR3 region: CATSREAYRETANYEQYF. The CDR3 nucleotides read TGTGCCACCAGCAGAGAGGCTTACAGGGAAACGGCGAACTACGAGCAGTACTTC.

This rearrangement joins TRBV5-6 to TRBJ2-7, with 12 bases aligning to TRBD2. CDR1 and CDR2 from the germline V gene are SGHDT and YYEEEE. This CDR3 has 17 amino acids. V trimming: 0 bases; J trimming: 4 bases; junction bases outside the gene matches: 8. CDR3 region: CASSLGAAGLAGYEQYF. CDR3 DNA: TGTGCCAGCAGCTTGGGGGCAGCGGGACTAGCGGGTTACGAGCAGTACTTC.

This chain uses TRBV27 with TRBJ2-7; 8 bases are a match to TRBD1. The CDR3 has 15 amino acids. CDR1 is MNHEY, CDR2 SMNVEV, per germline (reference sequence). The V segment lost 5 bases and the J segment 1 base; nucleotides outside the gene matches: 7. The CDR3 spells CASSPLGQESYEQYF. In DNA, the CDR3 is TGTGCCAGCAGTCCCCTGGGACAGGAGTCCTACGAGCAGTACTTC.

V gene TRBV28 combines with J gene TRBJ2-7, with 12 bases that match TRBD2. The V gene's germline CDR1 is MDHEN and CDR2 SYDVKM. J was trimmed by 3 bases and V by 6 bases; bases with no gene match: 12. This CDR3 is 17 amino acids long. DNA for the CDR3: TGTGCCAGCAGGTTGACTAGCGGGAGAGAGACACGCTACGAGCAGTACTTC. It encodes CASRLTSGRETRYEQYF.

This chain joins TRBV2 and TRBJ2-7; 13 nucleotides match TRBD2. Germline V gene data show CDR1 as SNHLY and CDR2 as FYNNEI. J gave up 6 bases and V 8 bases, and 13 bases lay outside the gene matches. CDR3 length equals 16 residues. In nucleotides, the CDR3 is TGTGCCAGCCGTAGGACTAGCGGGAGAGAAAGGGGCGAGCAGTACTTC. This encodes CASRRTSGRERGEQYF. The variable domain in full, completed from reference TRBV2 and TRBJ2-7, reads EPEVTQTPSHQVTQMGQEVILRCVPISNHLYFYWYRQILGQKVEFLVSFYNNEISEKSEIFDDQFSVERPDGSNFTLKIRSTKLEDSAMYFCASRRTSGRERGEQYFGPGTRLTVT.

The rearrangement uses TRBV5-4 and TRBJ2-5; D possibly corresponds to TRBD1 (6 bases). V was trimmed by 4 bases and J by 3 bases, leaving 10 bases between them. The CDR3 extends over 13 amino acids. Germline CDR1 is SGHNT and CDR2 is YYREEE (reference sequence). The CDR3 region has the DNA TGTGCCAGCAGCCGGAACAGGGAAGAGACCCAGTACTTC. This translates into CASSRNREETQYF. Combining the CDR3 with reference TRBV5-4 and TRBJ2-5 gives the whole variable domain ETGVTQSPTHLIKTRGQQVTLRCSSQSGHNTVSWYQQALGQGPQFIFQYYREEENGRGNFPPRFSGLQFPNYSSELNVNALELDDSALYLCASSRNREETQYFGPGTRLLVL.

CDR3 region: CASSEHGPSYEQYF. The CDR3 nucleotides are TGTGCCAGCAGTGAACACGGGCCCTCCTACGAGCAGTACTTC. J is TRBJ2-7 and V is TRBV2; D uncertain. The ends were cut back, 2 bases at V and 0 bases at J, with 8 bases in the middle. The CDR3 runs to 14 residues. Germline CDR1 SNHLY, CDR2 FYNNEI.

The chain is built from TRBV10-1 and TRBJ1-1; 7 nucleotides line up with TRBD1. The CDR3 is 16 amino acids. From germline, CDR1 is WNHNN and CDR2 SYGVQD (reference sequence). J gave up 1 base and V 3 bases, and 8 bases lay outside the gene matches. The DNA of the CDR3 is TGCGCCAGCAGTGAAGGGGGCACTACCCCGAACACTGAAGCTTTCTTT. Translating it yields CASSEGGTTPNTEAFF.

The CDR3 reads CASSLNSGLAGMRVTGELFF. The CDR3 DNA reads TGCGCCAGCAGCCTAAACTCGGGACTAGCGGGGATGCGAGTCACCGGGGAGCTGTTTTTT. V and J are TRBV4-1 and TRBJ2-2; 13 bases match TRBD2. Germline V gives CDR1 MGHRA, CDR2 YSYEKL. CDR3 length: 20 amino acids. V shed 4 bases and J 4 bases; nucleotides not matched to a gene: 15.

The gene calls are TRBV5-1 and TRBJ2-7; D remains unclear. V was shortened by 0 bases and J by 0 bases, with 10 bases between the two germline ends. There are 15 residues in the CDR3. Per germline, CDR1 SGHRS and CDR2 YFSETQ. The CDR3 coding sequence is TGCGCCAGCAGCTTGGGCGGATGGGGCTCCTACGAGCAGTACTTC. Translated: CASSLGGWGSYEQYF. Together with reference TRBV5-1 and TRBJ2-7, the CDR3 gives the full variable domain: KAGVTQTPRYLIKTRGQQVTLSCSPISGHRSVSWYQQTPGQGLQFLFEYFSETQRNKGNFPGRFSGRQFSNSRSEMNVSTLELGDSALYLCASSLGGWGSYEQYFGPGTRLTVT.

J is TRBJ1-5 and V is TRBV6-6; possibly TRBD1 for D (5 bases). Trimming cost V 4 bases and J 1 base, with 14 bases left between them. CDR1 is MNHNY, CDR2 SVGAGI, per germline (reference sequence). This CDR3 spans 16 amino acids. CDR3 sequence reads: CASSSGTWGSNQPQHF. CDR3 nucleotide sequence: TGTGCCAGCAGTTCCGGGACTTGGGGAAGCAATCAGCCCCAGCATTTT.

This clone occurred once. The chain uses TRBV10-3 and TRBJ1-3, with D perhaps TRBD1 (6 bases). V shed 2 bases and J shed 4 bases, with 18 bases lying between them. This CDR3 spans 17 amino acids. Germline loops: CDR1 ENHRY, CDR2 SYGVKD. The CDR3 protein is CAISERGGTGSGNTIYF. DNA of the CDR3: TGTGCCATCAGTGAGAGGGGGGGAACAGGGTCCGGAAACACCATATATTTT.

The chain couples TRBV28 to TRBJ2-7; D perhaps matches TRBD1 (6 bases). The CDR3 totals 13 residues. Germline assignment: CDR1 MDHEN and CDR2 SYDVKM. Between the trimmed V and J ends, which lost 0 bases and 5 bases, there was a span of 8 bases. For the CDR3, the DNA is TGTGCCAGCAGTTTATGGACAGGCGACGAGCAGTACTTC. This codes for CASSLWTGDEQYF.